This T cell receptor (beta chain) was profiled in a study of cytomegalovirus exposure and HLA in healthy donors. General study results and limits: Later analysis identified a missense DCLRE1C variant that was linked to TCR beta V- and J-gene trimming.

Both 60 Vbeta primers and 13 Jbeta primers went into the PCR. Assay: immunoSEQ multiplex PCR; the TCRdb copy retains only in-frame clones and omits some. The sample lists more than 200,000 clones; roughly 85% were seen once. A word on this clone: Its antigen is undetermined.

Germline V lookup: CDR1 ENHRY, CDR2 SYGVKD. V lost 4 bases and J 4 bases, leaving 14 bases between the germline ends. There are 15 residues in the CDR3. The receptor comes from a male donor in good health and CMV-seronegative. Specimen: PBMCs. V usage is TRBV10-3 and J usage is TRBJ1-5; no definite D call. CDR3 residues: CAISGSGWVNQPQHF. CDR3 sequence (DNA): TGTGCCATCAGTGGGTCCGGGTGGGTTAATCAGCCCCAGCATTTT.